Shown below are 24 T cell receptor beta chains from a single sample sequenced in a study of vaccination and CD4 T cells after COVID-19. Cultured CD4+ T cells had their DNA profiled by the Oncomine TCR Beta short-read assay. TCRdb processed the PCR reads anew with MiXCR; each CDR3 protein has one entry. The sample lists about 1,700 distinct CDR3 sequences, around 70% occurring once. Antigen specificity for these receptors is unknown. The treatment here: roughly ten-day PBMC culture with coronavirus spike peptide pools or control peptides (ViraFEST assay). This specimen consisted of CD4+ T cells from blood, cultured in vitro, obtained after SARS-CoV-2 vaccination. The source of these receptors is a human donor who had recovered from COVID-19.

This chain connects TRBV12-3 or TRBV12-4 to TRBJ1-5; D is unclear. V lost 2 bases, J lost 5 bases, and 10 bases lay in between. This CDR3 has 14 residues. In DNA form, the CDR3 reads TGTGCCAGCAGTTTAAGTGGAGGTTATCAGCCCCAGCATTTT. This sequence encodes CASSLSGGYQPQHF.

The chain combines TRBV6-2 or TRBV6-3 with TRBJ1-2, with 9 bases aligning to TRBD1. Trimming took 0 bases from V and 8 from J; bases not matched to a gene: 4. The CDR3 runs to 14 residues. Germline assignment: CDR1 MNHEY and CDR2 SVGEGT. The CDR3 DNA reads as TGTGCCAGCAGTTACTCGACAGGGGGACTCGGCTACACCTTC. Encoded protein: CASSYSTGGLGYTF.

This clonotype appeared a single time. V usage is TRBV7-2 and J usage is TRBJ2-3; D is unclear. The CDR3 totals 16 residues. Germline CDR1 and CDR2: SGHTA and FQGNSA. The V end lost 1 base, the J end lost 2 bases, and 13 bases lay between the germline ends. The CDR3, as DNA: TGTGCCAGCAGCTTAGGAGGACGAGGATTCACAGATACGCAGTATTTT. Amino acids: CASSLGGRGFTDTQYF.

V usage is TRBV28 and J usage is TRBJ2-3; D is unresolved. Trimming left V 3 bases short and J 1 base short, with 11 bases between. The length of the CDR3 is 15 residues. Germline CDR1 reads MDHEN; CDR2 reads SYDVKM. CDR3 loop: CASSLERRGTDTQYF. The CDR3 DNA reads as TGTGCCAGCAGTTTGGAACGGAGAGGCACAGATACGCAGTATTTT.

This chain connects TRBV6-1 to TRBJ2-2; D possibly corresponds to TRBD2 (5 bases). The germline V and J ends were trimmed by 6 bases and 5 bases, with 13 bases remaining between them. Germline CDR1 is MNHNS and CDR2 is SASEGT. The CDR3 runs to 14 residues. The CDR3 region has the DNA TGTGCCAGCAGGCCTAGCAGTAGGACCGGGGAGCTGTTTTTT. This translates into CASRPSSRTGELFF.

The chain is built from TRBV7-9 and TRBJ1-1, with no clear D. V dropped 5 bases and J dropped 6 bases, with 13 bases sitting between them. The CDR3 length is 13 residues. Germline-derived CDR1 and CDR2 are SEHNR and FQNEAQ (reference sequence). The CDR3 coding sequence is TGTGCCAGCAGCCCCCTGGGAGGCGCTGAAGCTTTCTTT. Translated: CASSPLGGAEAFF.

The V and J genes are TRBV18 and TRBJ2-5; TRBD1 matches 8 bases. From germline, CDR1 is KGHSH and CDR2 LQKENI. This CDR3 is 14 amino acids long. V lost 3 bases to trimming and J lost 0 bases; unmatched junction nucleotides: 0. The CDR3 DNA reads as TGTGCCAGCTCACCGACAGGGGACCAAGAGACCCAGTACTTC. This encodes CASSPTGDQETQYF. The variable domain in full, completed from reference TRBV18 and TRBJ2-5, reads NAGVMQNPRHLVRRRGQEARLRCSPMKGHSHVYWYRQLPEEGLKFMVYLQKENIIDESGMPKERFSAEFPKEGPSILRIQQVVRGDSAAYFCASSPTGDQETQYFGPGTRLLVL.

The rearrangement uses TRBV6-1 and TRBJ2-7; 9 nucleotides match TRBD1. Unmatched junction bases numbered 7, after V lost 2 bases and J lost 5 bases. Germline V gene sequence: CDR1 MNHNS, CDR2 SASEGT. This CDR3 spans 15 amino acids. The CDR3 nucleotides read TGTGCCAGCAGTGAATTGGGACAGGGCAGGAACGAGCAGTACTTC. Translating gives CASSELGQGRNEQYF.

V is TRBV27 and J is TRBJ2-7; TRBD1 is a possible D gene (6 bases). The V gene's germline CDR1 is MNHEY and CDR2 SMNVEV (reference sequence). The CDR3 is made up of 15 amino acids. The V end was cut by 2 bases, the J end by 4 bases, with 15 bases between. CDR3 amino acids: CASSLGHGRGYEQYF. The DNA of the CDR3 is TGTGCCAGCAGTTTAGGGCACGGCAGGGGATACGAGCAGTACTTC.

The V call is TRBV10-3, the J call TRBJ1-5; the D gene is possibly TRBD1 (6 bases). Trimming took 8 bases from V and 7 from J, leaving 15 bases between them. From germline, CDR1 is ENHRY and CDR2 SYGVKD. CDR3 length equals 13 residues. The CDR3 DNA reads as TGTGCCATCCGGGGACAACCGGAGCAGCCCCAGCATTTT. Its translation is CAIRGQPEQPQHF.

In DNA form, the CDR3 reads TGCAGTGCTCAAGTACGAACTCCGGGACAGGTAGCTCAGCCCCAGCATTTT. It codes for CSAQVRTPGQVAQPQHF. This chain connects TRBV20-1 to TRBJ1-5; 8 bases line up with TRBD1. The length of the CDR3 is 17 residues. Germline V CDR1 and CDR2: DFQATT, SNEGSKA (reference sequence). V trimming: 5 bases; J trimming: 6 bases; junction bases outside the gene matches: 18.

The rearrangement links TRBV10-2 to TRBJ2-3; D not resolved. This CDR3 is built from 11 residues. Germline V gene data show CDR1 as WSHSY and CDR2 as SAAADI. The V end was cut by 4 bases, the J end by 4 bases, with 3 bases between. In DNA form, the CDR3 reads TGCGCCAGCAGTGGACCAGATACGCAGTATTTT. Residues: CASSGPDTQYF.

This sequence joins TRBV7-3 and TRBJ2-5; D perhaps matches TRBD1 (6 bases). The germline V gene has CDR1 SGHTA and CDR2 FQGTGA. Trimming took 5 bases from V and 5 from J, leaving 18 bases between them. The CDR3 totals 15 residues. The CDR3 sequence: CASSPVRGSGETQYF. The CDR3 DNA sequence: TGTGCCAGCAGCCCCGTTAGGGGGTCGGGTGAGACCCAGTACTTC.

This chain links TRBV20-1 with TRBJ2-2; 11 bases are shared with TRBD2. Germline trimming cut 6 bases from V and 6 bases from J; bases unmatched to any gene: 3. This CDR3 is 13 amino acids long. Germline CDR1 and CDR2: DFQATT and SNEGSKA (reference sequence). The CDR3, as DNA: TGCAGTGCCCTTAGCGGGGGGGCCGGGGAGCTGTTTTTT. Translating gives CSALSGGAGELFF.

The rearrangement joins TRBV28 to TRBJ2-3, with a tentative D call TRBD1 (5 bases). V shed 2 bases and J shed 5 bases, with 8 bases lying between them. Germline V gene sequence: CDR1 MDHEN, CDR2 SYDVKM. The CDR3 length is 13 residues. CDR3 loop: CASSLQGGDTQYF. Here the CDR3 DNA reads TGTGCCAGCAGTTTACAGGGCGGAGATACGCAGTATTTT.

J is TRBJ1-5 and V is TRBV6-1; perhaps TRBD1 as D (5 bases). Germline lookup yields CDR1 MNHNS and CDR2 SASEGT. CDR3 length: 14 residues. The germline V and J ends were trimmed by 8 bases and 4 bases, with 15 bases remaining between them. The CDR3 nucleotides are TGTGCCAGCGGTGGATATCAGGGTAATCAGCCCCAGCATTTT. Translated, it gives CASGGYQGNQPQHF.

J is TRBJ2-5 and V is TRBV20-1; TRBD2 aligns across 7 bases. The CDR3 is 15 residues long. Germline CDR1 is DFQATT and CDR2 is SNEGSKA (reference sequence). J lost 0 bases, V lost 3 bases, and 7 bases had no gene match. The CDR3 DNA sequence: TGCAGTGCTAGTTCATGGCGGGGGAACCAAGAGACCCAGTACTTC. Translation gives CSASSWRGNQETQYF.

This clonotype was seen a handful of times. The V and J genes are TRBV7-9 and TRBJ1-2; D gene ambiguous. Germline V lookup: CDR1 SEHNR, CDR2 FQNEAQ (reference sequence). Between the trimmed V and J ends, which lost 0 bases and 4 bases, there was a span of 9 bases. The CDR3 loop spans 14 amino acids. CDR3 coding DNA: TGTGCCAGCAGCTTAGCTCAGGTTATCTATGGCTACACCTTC. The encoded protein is CASSLAQVIYGYTF.

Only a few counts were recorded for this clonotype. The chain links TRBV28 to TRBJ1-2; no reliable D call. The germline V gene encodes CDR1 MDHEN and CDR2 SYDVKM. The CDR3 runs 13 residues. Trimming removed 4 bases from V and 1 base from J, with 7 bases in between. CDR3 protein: CASSWTDNYGYTF. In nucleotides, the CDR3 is TGTGCCAGCAGTTGGACGGATAACTATGGCTACACCTTC.

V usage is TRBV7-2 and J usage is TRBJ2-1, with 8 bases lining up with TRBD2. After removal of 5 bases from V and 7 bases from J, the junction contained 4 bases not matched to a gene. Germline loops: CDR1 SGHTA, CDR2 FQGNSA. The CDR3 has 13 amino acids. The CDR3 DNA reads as TGTGCCAGCAGCGTTAGCGGGGTGAATGAGCAGTTCTTC. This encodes CASSVSGVNEQFF.

CDR3 nucleotides: TGTGCCAGTAGTATTCAGCGGGGGGCCGGGGAGCTGTTTTTT. This encodes CASSIQRGAGELFF. The V and J genes are TRBV19 and TRBJ2-2; 9 positions agree with TRBD2. The CDR3 is made up of 14 amino acids. Germline V CDR1 and CDR2: LNHDA, SQIVND (reference sequence). J was trimmed by 6 bases and V by 3 bases; bases with no gene match: 2.

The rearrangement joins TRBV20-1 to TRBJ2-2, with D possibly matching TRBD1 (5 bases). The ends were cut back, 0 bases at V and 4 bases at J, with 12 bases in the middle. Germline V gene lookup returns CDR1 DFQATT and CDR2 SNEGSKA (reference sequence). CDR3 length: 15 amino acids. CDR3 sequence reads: CSARDQTELTGELFF. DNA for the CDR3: TGCAGTGCTAGAGATCAGACAGAACTCACCGGGGAGCTGTTTTTT.

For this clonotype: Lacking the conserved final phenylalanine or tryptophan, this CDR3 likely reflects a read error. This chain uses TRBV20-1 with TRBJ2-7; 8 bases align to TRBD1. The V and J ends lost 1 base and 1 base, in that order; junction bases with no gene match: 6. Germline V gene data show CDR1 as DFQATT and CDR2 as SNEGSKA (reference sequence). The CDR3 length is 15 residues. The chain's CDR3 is CSARVPGQVSYEQYL. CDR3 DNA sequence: TGCAGTGCTAGAGTGCCGGGACAGGTATCCTACGAGCAGTACCTC.

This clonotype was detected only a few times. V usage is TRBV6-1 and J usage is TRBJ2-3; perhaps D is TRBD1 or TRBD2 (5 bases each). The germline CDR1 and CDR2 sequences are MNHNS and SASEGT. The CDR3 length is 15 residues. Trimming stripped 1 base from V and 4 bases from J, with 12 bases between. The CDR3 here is CASSEGGRGADTQYF. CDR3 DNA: TGTGCCAGCAGTGAAGGTGGGAGAGGGGCAGATACGCAGTATTTT.